Sequencing of this TCR beta chain was carried out in a study of human T cells and chemical hapten exposure. Regarding the study as a whole: DPC sensitization did not alter TCRs above 1 in 1000 frequency.

Germline V CDR1 and CDR2: WNHNN, SYGVQD (reference sequence). J was trimmed by 2 bases and V by 1 base; bases with no gene match: 3. The CDR3 covers 16 residues. TCRdb independently ran MiXCR on the RACE reads; one entry per CDR3 protein. The sample carries fewer than 100,000 distinct CDR3 sequences, roughly a tenth recorded once. Concerning this clonotype: The antigen remains unidentified.

Time point reported: patch test 3, about 24 weeks after DPC sensitization. Documented treatment: therapeutic diphenylcyclopropenone sensitization with weekly scalp DPC. The authors extracted total RNA from unfractionated whole blood. This chain joins TRBV10-1 and TRBJ2-3; 10 bases match TRBD2. The origin of this receptor is a woman aged 30 to 39 with alopecia areata. Some clones in this sample may be carry-over from other donors' samples. Specimen: whole blood, collected in connection with sensitization to the hapten diphenylcyclopropenone (DPC). The CDR3 DNA reads TGCGCCAGCAGTGAGTGGCTAGCGGGGGCCACAGATACGCAGTATTTT. Translating gives CASSEWLAGATDTQYF.